The T cell receptor beta chain described here comes from a study of T cell responses to AZD1222 COVID-19 vaccine. Profiling relied on immunoSEQ multiplex PCR, and the TCRdb table lists in-frame clones only, not all of them. The profile shows about 94,000 clones, about 85% of them singletons. The length of the CDR3 is 14 residues. V lost 2 bases, J lost 8 bases, and 2 bases stayed unmatched. Germline CDR1 LGHNA, CDR2 YNFKEQ. Points on this clone: Its antigen is undetermined.

Findings and caveats of the study: White British ancestry dominated among donors, who included more females, and clonal diversity was possibly underestimated.

This specimen consisted of peripheral blood, obtained 28 days after the second AZD1222 dose. V and J are TRBV4-2 and TRBJ1-4, with 10 positions matching TRBD1. This TCR was recovered from an adult who received the AZD1222 COVID-19 vaccine. The CDR3 protein is CASSQPDRGEKLFF. The CDR3 DNA is TGTGCCAGCAGCCAACCGGACAGGGGGGAAAAACTGTTTTTT.